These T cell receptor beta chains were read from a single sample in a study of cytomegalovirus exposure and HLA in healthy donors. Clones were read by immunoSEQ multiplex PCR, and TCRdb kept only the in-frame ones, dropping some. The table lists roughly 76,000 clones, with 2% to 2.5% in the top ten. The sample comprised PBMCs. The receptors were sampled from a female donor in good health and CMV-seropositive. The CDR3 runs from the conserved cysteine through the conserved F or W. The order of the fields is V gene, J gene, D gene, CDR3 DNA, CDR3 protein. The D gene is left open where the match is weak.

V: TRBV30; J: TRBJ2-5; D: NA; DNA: TGTGCCTGGAGACAGGGTGGACAAGAGACCCAGTACTTC; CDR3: CAWRQGGQETQYF
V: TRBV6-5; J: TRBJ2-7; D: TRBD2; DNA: TGTGCCAGCAGCCCTGCGGGGGTGGGGGAGCAGTACTTC; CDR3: CASSPAGVGEQYF
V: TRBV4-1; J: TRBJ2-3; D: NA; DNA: TGCGCCAGCAGCCAAGATCCAGGGGGGACAGATACGCAGTATTTT; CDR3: CASSQDPGGTDTQYF
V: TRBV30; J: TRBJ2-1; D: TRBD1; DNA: TGTGCCTGGAGTAAGACAGGGATCAATGAGCAGTTCTTC; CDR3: CAWSKTGINEQFF
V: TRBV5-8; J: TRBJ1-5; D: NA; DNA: TGTGCCAGCAGCTACGGGGGTGGTAGCAATCAGCCCCAGCATTTT; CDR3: CASSYGGGSNQPQHF
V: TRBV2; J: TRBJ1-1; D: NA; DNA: TGTGCCAGCAGTTCCCGGGTAGCCACTGAAGCTTTCTTT; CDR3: CASSSRVATEAFF
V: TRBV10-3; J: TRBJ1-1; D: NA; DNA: TGTGCCATCAGTGACGAACAGGGCTTCACTGAAGCTTTCTTT; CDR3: CAISDEQGFTEAFF
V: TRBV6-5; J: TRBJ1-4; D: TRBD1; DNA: TGTGCCAGCAGTTTGGCCGGGACAGGGAACGATGAAAAACTGTTTTTT; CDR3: CASSLAGTGNDEKLFF
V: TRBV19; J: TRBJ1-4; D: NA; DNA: TGTGCCAGTACTGGCGGGGGGCATGAAAAACTGTTTTTT; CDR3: CASTGGGHEKLFF
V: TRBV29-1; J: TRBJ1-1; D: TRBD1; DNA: TGCAGCGTTGAATACAGGGGGCTGGGGGGCACTGAAGCTTTCTTT; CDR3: CSVEYRGLGGTEAFF
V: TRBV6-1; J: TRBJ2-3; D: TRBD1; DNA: TGTGCCAGCAGTGAAGACAGGGGAAGCACAGATACGCAGTATTTT; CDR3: CASSEDRGSTDTQYF
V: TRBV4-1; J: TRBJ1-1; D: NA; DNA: TGCGCCAGCAGCCCAGGCCCAGGGCTTTTAGGAGCTTTCTTT; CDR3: CASSPGPGLLGAFF
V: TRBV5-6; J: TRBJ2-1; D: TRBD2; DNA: TGTGCCAGCAGCTTGATGCGGGGGGTAGGCGATGAGCAGTTCTTC; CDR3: CASSLMRGVGDEQFF
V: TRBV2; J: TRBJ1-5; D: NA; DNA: TGTGCCAGCAGGAGCGGGGACCTCGGACAGCCCCAGCATTTT; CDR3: CASRSGDLGQPQHF
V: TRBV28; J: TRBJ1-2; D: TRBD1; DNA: TGTGCCAGCAGTTTGAGGGGGCGCTTGAACTATGGCTACACCTTC; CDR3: CASSLRGRLNYGYTF
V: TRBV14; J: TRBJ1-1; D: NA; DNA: TGTGCCAGCAGCCCACGGACGGGAGGGGAAGCTTTCTTT; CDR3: CASSPRTGGEAFF
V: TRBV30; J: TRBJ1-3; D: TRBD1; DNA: TGTGCCTGGAGTCAGGGACAGGGAGGGGACACCATATATTTT; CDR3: CAWSQGQGGDTIYF
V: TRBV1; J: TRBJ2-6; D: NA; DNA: TGCACCAGCAGCTTCTCTAGCGGGAATGGGGCCAACGTCCTGACTTTC; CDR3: CTSSFSSGNGANVLTF
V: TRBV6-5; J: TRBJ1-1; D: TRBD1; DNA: TGTGCCAGCAGTAATACAGGGGCAGTGCCTGAAGCTTTCTTT; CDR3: CASSNTGAVPEAFF
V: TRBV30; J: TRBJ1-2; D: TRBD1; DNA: TGTGCCTGGACGGGGACAGGGGATTCGAGAGGCTACACCTTC; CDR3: CAWTGTGDSRGYTF
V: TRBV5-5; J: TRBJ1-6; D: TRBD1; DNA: TGTGCCAGCAGCTTGGCCGGGACAGATAATTCACCCCTCCACTTT; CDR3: CASSLAGTDNSPLHF
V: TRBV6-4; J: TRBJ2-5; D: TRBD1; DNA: TGTGCCAGCAGTGGACAGGGGGCGGGGGAGACCCAGTACTTC; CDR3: CASSGQGAGETQYF
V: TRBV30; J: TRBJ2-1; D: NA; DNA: TGTGCCTGGAGTGTTCTCCAGGAATTGGATGAGCAGTTCTTC; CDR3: CAWSVLQELDEQFF
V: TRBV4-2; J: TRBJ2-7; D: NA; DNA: TGTGCCAGCAGCCCGCACAGGGATCCCGCCTACGAGCAGTACTTC; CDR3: CASSPHRDPAYEQYF
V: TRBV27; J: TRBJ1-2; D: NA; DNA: TGTGCCAGCAGGCCTCAAGGGGGTGCTAACTATGGCTACACCTTC; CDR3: CASRPQGGANYGYTF
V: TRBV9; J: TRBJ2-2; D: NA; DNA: TGTGCCAGCAGCGTAGGCGGCACCACGAACACCGGGGAGCTGTTTTTT; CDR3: CASSVGGTTNTGELFF
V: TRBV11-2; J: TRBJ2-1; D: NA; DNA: TGTGCCAGCAGCTTAAGGCTAGCAGAATACAATGAGCAGTTCTTC; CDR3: CASSLRLAEYNEQFF
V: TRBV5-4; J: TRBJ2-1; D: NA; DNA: TGTGCCAGCAGCAACTTAACAGGGAGTGATGCCGACAATGAGCAGTTCTTC; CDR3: CASSNLTGSDADNEQFF